This entry features one T cell receptor beta chain sequence. Its antigen remains unidentified. Base quality data are lacking; no much larger clone is found one base away. A second Seattle source provided samples from volunteer blood donors who had recovered from COVID-19. Each collaborating institution followed its own protocols to collect whole blood in K2EDTA tubes. Collaborator samples were shipped for TCRbeta analysis as frozen whole blood, isolated PBMCs, or DNA extracted from either sample type. The data were obtained in a study of blood T cell repertoires in COVID-19 (dated by TCRdb to the early 2020s). With regard to the full study: Samples covering the acute and convalescent phases of COVID-19 were provided by collaborators in the United States, Italy and Spain. The prospective study material was composed of cDNA or gDNA derived from T cells, B-cell-depleted T cells, or PBMCs. Subjects who had been exposed to COVID-19, were actively infected with it, or had recovered from it provided the deeply sampled blood TCRbeta repertoires that made up the dataset. A freely available public database, intended as a resource for researchers studying the immune response to SARS-CoV-2, is where the repertoires were released. The samples were drawn from two sources: the first 160 participants of the ongoing ImmuneRACE study, and 1,000 to 1,500 subjects contributed by 6 global collaborators. A de-identified subject ID, COVID-19 status, age in years and sex were almost always included in the sample metadata. HLA class I and class II types, where available, came from metadata supplied by the sample provider rather than from assay-based typing. Here is what the overall study found, with its caveats: Clinical and demographic metadata were provided uncurated, with the amount varying by source and participant.

The immunoSEQ Assay, a bias-controlled multiplex PCR, was used to amplify TCRbeta CDR3 regions from genomic DNA. Per the authors' processing: Within the assay, amplification of reference gene primers was used to estimate how many nucleated cells each sample contained. Sequence reads were collapsed and filtered to measure the absolute abundance of every unique TCRbeta CDR3 rearrangement. For each sample, productive Simpson clonality was calculated as the square root of Simpson's diversity index over productive rearrangements. The table comes from immuneACCESS by way of TCRdb, which keeps in-frame sequences with V and J called. Part of the clones is missing from these tables; in studies checked, under half for an unresolved V gene and the rest for unknown reasons. The V and J calls and clone size come from that table; D and trimming were worked out from the DNA. The table for this sample lists roughly 260,000 clones; about 88% of them were counted only once. The ten largest account for 2% to 2.5% of the sample.

The germline V gene encodes CDR1 LGHDT and CDR2 YNNKEL (reference sequence). Trimming at the junction amounts to 0 bases on V and 0 bases on J, and the germline ends lie 6 bases apart. The CDR3 covers 16 residues, taking in both the cysteine and the phenylalanine. The only DNA kept is the CDR3, 48 bases in frame from the first base. Material for sequencing was peripheral blood. The chain is assembled from TRBV3-1 (or the pseudogene TRBV3-2) and TRBJ2-6; 6 matching bases give a weak D call of TRBD2. The sequence was obtained from a woman aged 35 to 49 who had recovered from COVID-19. The sequence in DNA is TGTGCCAGCAGCCAAGAGGGGGGCTCTGGGGCCAACGTCCTGACTTTC. Its protein is CASSQEGGSGANVLTF.